The subject of this entry is one T cell receptor (beta chain). The PCR was carried out with 60 Vbeta primers and 13 Jbeta primers. The repertoire was sequenced with immunoSEQ multiplex PCR; TCRdb's copy has only in-frame clones and lacks some. The data show roughly 97,000 clones, with roughly 85% seen just once and approximately 6.3% held by the top ten. These data belong to a study of cytomegalovirus exposure and HLA in healthy donors. This receptor was taken from a man aged 55-75 years in good health and CMV-seropositive. Material for sequencing was PBMCs.

The CDR3: CASSPKGVKQYF. CDR3 bases: TGTGCCAGCAGCCCCAAGGGGGTAAAGCAGTACTTC. The rearrangement uses TRBV14 and TRBJ2-7; TRBD1 might be the D (6 bases). This CDR3 has 12 amino acids. In germline, CDR1 is SGHDN, CDR2 FVKESK. The germline V and J ends were trimmed by 4 bases and 8 bases, with 12 bases remaining between them. The variable domain in full, with the rest retrieved from reference TRBV14 and TRBJ2-7, is EAGVTQFPSHSVIEKGQTVTLRCDPISGHDNLYWYRRVMGKEIKFLLHFVKESKQDESGMPNNRFLAERTGGTYSTLKVQPAELEDSGVYFCASSPKGVKQYFGPGTRLTVT.